These 9 T cell receptor beta chains came from one sample sequenced in a study of regulatory T cells in long-lasting Graves disease. For TCR beta, libraries came from iRepertoire HTBI primers and Arm-PCR of CDR3 regions. Each CDR3 protein gets one entry after TCRdb re-called the multiplex PCR reads with MiXCR. The sample lists roughly 250,000 distinct CDR3 sequences, roughly 18% seen once, with around 15% in the top ten. Time point given: newly diagnosed GD, antithyroid drugs for less than 3 months. RNA extracted from PBMCs served as the sequencing template. This same sample was also taken into another study, of T cells in Graves' hyperthyroidism and ophthalmopathy.

The material sequenced was peripheral blood mononuclear cells (PBMCs), taken at new diagnosis, from a patient treated with antithyroid drugs. These receptors originate from a woman between 25 and 40 years old with Graves disease.

The genes are TRBV25-1 and TRBJ2-3; a weak D match, TRBD1 (5 bases). This CDR3 has 16 residues. Trimming took 1 base from V and 2 from J, leaving 13 bases between them. CDR1 is MGHDK, CDR2 SYGVNS, per germline. CDR3 residues: CASSESGFGYTDTQYF. CDR3 nucleotides: TGTGCCAGCAGTGAATCAGGGTTTGGATACACAGATACGCAGTATTTT.

In this sample, this clonotype turned up once. The rearrangement joins TRBV20-1 to TRBJ2-7; D assignment may be TRBD1 or TRBD2 (5 bases each). This CDR3 has 12 amino acids. Germline CDR1 DFQATT, CDR2 SNEGSKA (reference sequence). Trimming shortened V by 1 base and J by 5 bases, and 9 bases separated the two germline ends. The CDR3, as DNA: TGCAGTGCTAGAGGGGGGTTAAACGAGCAGTACTTC. As protein: CSARGGLNEQYF.

This clonotype was recorded at least ten times. This sequence joins TRBV6-2 or TRBV6-3 and TRBJ2-7; TRBD1 matches 8 bases. V gave up 5 bases and J gave up 3 bases; unmatched junction bases: 9. The CDR3 spans 15 residues. In germline, CDR1 is MNHEY, CDR2 SVGEGT. DNA for the CDR3: TGTGCCAGCAGTGAAAGACAGGGGAGAAGCTACGAGCAGTACTTC. Protein product: CASSERQGRSYEQYF.

As for this clonotype: A read error is the likely source, as a far larger clone sits one nucleotide away. The chain couples TRBV6-1 to TRBJ2-7, with D unclear. The CDR3 runs 14 residues. The germline gives CDR1 MNHNS, CDR2 SASEGT. The germline V and J ends were trimmed by 4 bases and 3 bases, with 13 bases remaining between them. The CDR3 DNA reads as TGTGCCAGCAGTGTAGGTGGGGTCGGCTACGAGCAGTACTTC. Translated: CASSVGGVGYEQYF.

At least ten counts were recorded for this clonotype. The V call is TRBV10-2, the J call TRBJ1-4; D not resolved. CDR1 is WSHSY, CDR2 SAAADI, per germline. The CDR3 runs to 12 residues. Trimming left V 4 bases short and J 8 bases short, with 8 bases between. In DNA, the CDR3 is TGCGCCAGCAGTGGGCCCAGGGAAAAACTGTTTTTT. Amino acid sequence: CASSGPREKLFF.

The V and J genes are TRBV5-1 and TRBJ1-2; no firm D call. This CDR3 has 15 residues. With 4 bases removed from V and 6 bases from J, the gap between germline ends came to 19 bases. CDR1 is SGHRS and CDR2 is YFSETQ in the germline V gene. The CDR3: CASSDDVIRVDGYTF. For the CDR3, the DNA is TGCGCCAGCAGCGACGACGTAATTCGGGTTGATGGCTACACCTTC.

The table lists this clonotype with many counts. The chain has TRBV2 and TRBJ1-1; D unclear. Germline V gene sequence: CDR1 SNHLY, CDR2 FYNNEI. The CDR3 is made up of 12 amino acids. Between the trimmed V and J ends, which lost 3 bases and 11 bases, there was a span of 13 bases. The CDR3 spells CASSEERRKAFF. CDR3 nucleotides: TGTGCCAGCAGTGAGGAAAGGCGAAAGGCTTTCTTT. The full variable domain, with the rest looked up from reference TRBV2 and TRBJ1-1, is EPEVTQTPSHQVTQMGQEVILRCVPISNHLYFYWYRQILGQKVEFLVSFYNNEISEKSEIFDDQFSVERPDGSNFTLKIRSTKLEDSAMYFCASSEERRKAFFGQGTRLTVV.

This clonotype was detected many times. The genes are TRBV20-1 and TRBJ1-1; TRBD1 might be the D (5 bases). V was shortened by 3 bases and J by 5 bases, with 19 bases between the two germline ends. Germline V lookup: CDR1 DFQATT, CDR2 SNEGSKA (reference sequence). CDR3 size: 15 residues. The DNA of the CDR3 is TGCAGTGCTAGTGGTTTCTTAGGCGGGGGAACTGAAGCTTTCTTT. Translating gives CSASGFLGGGTEAFF.

As to this clonotype: A far larger clone differs by one base, so this is likely a read error. The chain is built from TRBV6-2 or TRBV6-3 and TRBJ1-2; D is uncertain. CDR1 MNHEY and CDR2 SVGEGT come from the germline V gene. The CDR3 spans 15 residues. V was trimmed by 8 bases and J by 3 bases, leaving 19 bases between them. The CDR3 loop reads CASFQTPTEDYGYTF. The CDR3, as DNA: TGTGCCAGCTTCCAGACACCCACGGAGGACTATGGCTACACCTTC.